One sample yielded the 28 T cell receptor beta chains listed below, sequenced in a study of Graves' ophthalmopathy and Graves' hyperthyroidism. RNA transcripts were the template, and TCR beta CDR3 regions were amplified from them. HTBI-primed first-round RT-PCR preceded second-round multiplex PCR. Via MiXCR, TCRdb re-called the multiplex PCR reads, giving one row per CDR3 protein. The sample records more than 1,000,000 distinct CDR3 sequences, about 38% being singletons. Material: peripheral blood or thyroid tissue (not recorded which). The origin of the receptors is an adult man with Graves' hyperthyroidism.

The J gene is TRBJ2-3, the V gene TRBV10-3; TRBD2 matches 11 bases. The CDR3 extends over 16 amino acids. The germline CDR1 and CDR2 sequences are ENHRY and SYGVKD. Trimming took 6 bases from V and 2 from J; bases not matched to a gene: 7. The CDR3 coding sequence is TGTGCCATCAGCGCCGGGACTAGCGGTCACACAGATACGCAGTATTTT. It translates to CAISAGTSGHTDTQYF.

This clonotype has more than one count but fewer than ten. CDR3 in DNA: TGTGCCATCCCTATTGCCGACAGGGCTAGCACAGATACGCAGTATTTT. Translating it yields CAIPIADRASTDTQYF. The chain carries TRBV10-3 and TRBJ2-3, with 7 bases fitting TRBD1. Germline trimming cut 8 bases from V and 0 bases from J; bases unmatched to any gene: 11. Looked up from germline, CDR1 is ENHRY and CDR2 is SYGVKD. The CDR3 sequence is 16 residues long.

The chain carries TRBV15 and TRBJ2-2; D might be TRBD1 (6 bases). The V and J ends lost 3 bases and 1 base respectively, with 12 bases between them. This CDR3 has 16 amino acids. The germline CDR1 and CDR2 sequences are LNHNV and YYDKDF (reference sequence). For the CDR3, the DNA is TGTGCCACCAGCAGCTCCTCGACAGGGAACACCGGGGAGCTGTTTTTT. As protein: CATSSSSTGNTGELFF.

V is TRBV29-1 and J is TRBJ1-1; 9 bases map to TRBD1. The CDR3 has 14 amino acids. The V and J ends lost 2 bases and 5 bases, in that order; junction bases with no gene match: 6. The germline V gene encodes CDR1 SQVTM and CDR2 ANQGSEA. In DNA, the CDR3 is TGCAGCGTTGAATCCGAGGACAGGGGAACTGAAGCTTTCTTT. Its translation: CSVESEDRGTEAFF. The full variable domain, rest sourced from reference TRBV29-1 and TRBJ1-1, is SAVISQKPSRDICQRGTSLTIQCQVDSQVTMMFWYRQQPGQSLTLIATANQGSEATYESGFVIDKFPISRPNLTFSTLTVSNMSPEDSSIYLCSVESEDRGTEAFFGQGTRLTVV.

This clonotype was detected many times. The gene calls are TRBV7-2 and TRBJ2-5, with TRBD2 matching 7 bases. The CDR3 extends over 15 amino acids. Germline assignment: CDR1 SGHTA and CDR2 FQGNSA. After removal of 2 bases from V and 4 bases from J, the junction contained 7 bases not matched to a gene. This chain's CDR3 is CASSLWGGGGETQYF. DNA for the CDR3: TGTGCCAGCAGCTTATGGGGGGGGGGAGGAGAGACCCAGTACTTC.

As to this clonotype: A read error may be the cause here, since a much bigger clone is one base away. Lacking the conserved final phenylalanine or tryptophan, this CDR3 likely reflects a read error. The rearrangement uses TRBV11-2 and TRBJ2-5; weak D call: TRBD2 (6 bases). CDR3 length: 13 amino acids. Germline loops: CDR1 SGHAT, CDR2 FQNNGV. Deletions cut 2 bases from V and 9 bases from J, with 13 bases between. CDR3 residues: CASSLSRDGSQYL. The CDR3 DNA sequence: TGTGCCAGCAGCTTATCGCGGGACGGCTCCCAGTACTTA.

The rearrangement links TRBV27 to TRBJ2-2, with TRBD2 matching 10 bases. This CDR3 spans 17 amino acids. Germline CDR1 is MNHEY and CDR2 is SMNVEV (reference sequence). Trimming removed 8 bases from V and 1 base from J; junction bases left unmatched: 10. CDR3 sequence (DNA): TGTGCCAGCCGCCCCAGCGGGAGGGCCCTGAACACCGGGGAGCTGTTTTTT. The encoded protein is CASRPSGRALNTGELFF.

The chain joins TRBV7-9 to TRBJ1-2; 8 nucleotides agree with TRBD1. After removal of 5 bases from V and 8 bases from J, the junction contained 7 bases not matched to a gene. The CDR3 runs 13 residues. Germline values: CDR1 SEHNR, CDR2 FQNEAQ (reference sequence). CDR3 DNA sequence: TGTGCCAGCAGCACAGGGGGTGGGGGCGGCTACACCTTC. Residues: CASSTGGGGGYTF.

This clonotype showed up many times. The chain has TRBV4-1 and TRBJ2-7; TRBD1 matches at 7 bases. The CDR3 consists of 15 residues. V dropped 1 base and J dropped 6; count of bases not matched to a gene: 9. The germline CDR1 and CDR2 sequences are MGHRA and YSYEKL. The CDR3 is CASSQGPPTGREQYF. CDR3 sequence (DNA): TGCGCCAGCAGCCAAGGCCCCCCGACAGGGCGCGAGCAGTACTTC.

The chain couples TRBV11-2 to TRBJ1-2; D is ambiguous. The CDR3 spans 17 residues. Germline lookup yields CDR1 SGHAT and CDR2 FQNNGV. V was shortened by 6 bases and J by 4 bases, with 24 bases between the two germline ends. DNA of the CDR3: TGTGCCAGCAGTCGAGCGGGCCCTCCTTTAGACACCTATGGCTACACCTTC. Translation gives CASSRAGPPLDTYGYTF.

The chain recombines TRBV9 with TRBJ2-5; D is uncertain. The V end lost 1 base, the J end lost 5 bases, and 9 bases lay between the germline ends. Germline CDR1 reads SGDLS; CDR2 reads YYNGEE. The CDR3 is 13 amino acids. CDR3 protein: CASSVFSGETQYF. The CDR3 nucleotides are TGTGCCAGCAGCGTATTTTCCGGGGAGACCCAGTACTTC.

This clonotype was recorded many times. The chain couples TRBV7-9 to TRBJ2-5; the D gene could be TRBD1 or TRBD2 (5 bases each). V was shortened by 0 bases and J by 2 bases, with 10 bases between the two germline ends. The CDR3 consists of 15 residues. Germline CDR1 reads SEHNR; CDR2 reads FQNEAQ (reference sequence). The CDR3 DNA reads TGTGCCAGCAGCTTAGCGGGACCAAAACAAGAGACCCAGTACTTC. It specifies CASSLAGPKQETQYF.

In its sample, this clonotype was seen a few times. The DNA for the CDR3 is TGTGCCAGCTCACCACAGGGCCCAAAACAAGAGACCCAGTACTTC. Translated: CASSPQGPKQETQYF. The chain uses TRBV18 and TRBJ2-5, with D hard to call. Germline V gene sequence: CDR1 KGHSH, CDR2 LQKENI. This CDR3 is 15 amino acids long. V was trimmed by 1 base and J by 2 bases, leaving 11 bases between them.

This clonotype was seen ten or more times. This chain links TRBV29-1 with TRBJ1-4, with 12 bases identical to TRBD1. The V segment lost 2 bases and the J segment 1 base; nucleotides outside the gene matches: 5. This CDR3 is 17 amino acids long. Germline V CDR1 and CDR2: SQVTM, ANQGSEA. The CDR3 nucleotides read TGCAGCGTTGAAACTGGGACAGGGGGCGAAACTAATGAAAAACTGTTTTTT. It codes for CSVETGTGGETNEKLFF.

In its sample, this clonotype was seen a few times. The chain is built from TRBV28 and TRBJ1-5; weak D call: TRBD1 (5 bases). The CDR3 loop spans 15 amino acids. Germline CDR1 and CDR2: MDHEN and SYDVKM. V gave up 7 bases and J gave up 4 bases, with 17 bases separating them. CDR3 sequence reads: CASTSEGLGNQPQHF. In nucleotides, the CDR3 is TGTGCCAGCACGAGTGAGGGGCTTGGGAATCAGCCCCAGCATTTT.

This clonotype was seen repeatedly, ten times or more. V gene TRBV15 combines with J gene TRBJ1-2, with no clear D. The V and J ends lost 0 bases and 2 bases respectively, with 13 bases between them. The CDR3 runs 16 residues. The V gene's germline CDR1 is LNHNV and CDR2 YYDKDF (reference sequence). The CDR3 spells CATSRDSEGSNYGYTF. The CDR3 nucleotides read TGTGCCACCAGCAGAGATTCTGAGGGATCAAACTATGGCTACACCTTC. Filled out from reference TRBV15 and TRBJ1-2, the complete variable domain reads DAMVIQNPRYQVTQFGKPVTLSCSQTLNHNVMYWYQQKSSQAPKLLFHYYDKDFNNEADTPDNFQSRRPNTSFCFLDIRSPGLGDTAMYLCATSRDSEGSNYGYTFGSGTRLTVV.

Ten or more counts support this clonotype. The chain employs TRBV10-3 and TRBJ2-2; D might be TRBD1 (7 bases). V was cut by 8 bases and J by 2 bases, with 12 bases left in between. From germline, CDR1 is ENHRY and CDR2 SYGVKD. The CDR3 contains 14 residues. CDR3 sequence reads: CAIGGTVNTGELFF. CDR3 sequence (DNA): TGTGCCATCGGGGGGACAGTTAACACCGGGGAGCTGTTTTTT.

CDR3 region: CAIQPPGTGNGKLFF. CDR3 sequence (DNA): TGTGCCATCCAACCTCCCGGGACAGGGAACGGAAAACTGTTTTTT. The chain employs TRBV6-5 and TRBJ1-4, with TRBD1 matching 9 bases. The CDR3 length is 15 residues. CDR1 is MNHEY, CDR2 SVGAGI, per germline. V shed 10 bases, J shed 10 bases, and the junction held 16 bases outside the gene matches.

V is TRBV27 and J is TRBJ2-7; 10 bases match TRBD2. The trim removed 4 bases at V and 0 bases at J, leaving 3 bases unmatched. Germline loops: CDR1 MNHEY, CDR2 SMNVEV (reference sequence). CDR3 size: 15 residues. CDR3 nucleotides: TGTGCCAGCAGTTCAGAGCGGGGGGGCTCCTACGAGCAGTACTTC. This sequence encodes CASSSERGGSYEQYF.

The CDR3 region is CASSPQGHGATEAFF. In nucleotides, the CDR3 is TGCGCCAGCAGCCCGCAGGGTCATGGGGCAACTGAAGCTTTCTTT. This chain joins TRBV5-1 and TRBJ1-1; a weak D match, TRBD1 (5 bases). Germline-derived CDR1 and CDR2 are SGHRS and YFSETQ. V lost 4 bases to trimming and J lost 5 bases, with 18 bases between them. The CDR3 sequence is 15 residues long.

In its sample, this clonotype was seen many times. The CDR3 reads CSARDRGNTEAFF. CDR3 DNA sequence: TGCAGTGCTAGAGACAGGGGGAACACTGAAGCTTTCTTT. The chain combines TRBV20-1 with TRBJ1-1; the D gene is possibly TRBD1 (6 bases). The germline V gene has CDR1 DFQATT and CDR2 SNEGSKA (reference sequence). With 0 bases removed from V and 1 base from J, the gap between germline ends came to 6 bases. This CDR3 has 13 residues.

This clonotype was recorded at least ten times. The chain uses TRBV20-1 and TRBJ1-1, with TRBD1 matching 8 bases. The ends lost 0 bases at V and 1 base at J; junction bases unmatched: 4. From germline, CDR1 is DFQATT and CDR2 SNEGSKA (reference sequence). The CDR3 is made up of 15 amino acids. Written as DNA, the CDR3 is TGCAGTGCTAGAGATTGGGACAGGCCGAACACTGAAGCTTTCTTT. Translation: CSARDWDRPNTEAFF.

This clonotype was counted ten times or more. CDR3 coding DNA: TGTGCCAGCAAGACAGGGGGATCTCGCTTAGCGCTGAACACTGAAGCTTTCTTT. Translating gives CASKTGGSRLALNTEAFF. The rearrangement joins TRBV19 to TRBJ1-1; 9 positions match TRBD1. This CDR3 comprises 18 residues. The junction had 17 bases not matched to a gene; V was cut back by 9 bases and J by 0 bases. CDR1 is LNHDA and CDR2 is SQIVND in the germline V gene (reference sequence).

This clonotype was seen ten or more times. The DNA of the CDR3 is TGCAGTGCTCCCATCGGGAGTTTTGGATATGGCTACACCTTC. As protein: CSAPIGSFGYGYTF. The chain has TRBV20-1 and TRBJ1-2; no clear D gene. Germline-derived CDR1 and CDR2 are DFQATT and SNEGSKA (reference sequence). The ends were cut back, 5 bases at V and 5 bases at J, with 18 bases in the middle. The CDR3 consists of 14 residues.

The chain couples TRBV13 to TRBJ1-3; D not certain. The V gene lost 5 bases and the J gene lost 2 bases, with 10 bases spanning the gap. Germline values: CDR1 PRHDT, CDR2 FYEKMQ (reference sequence). The CDR3 covers 14 residues. The CDR3 DNA reads TGTGCCAGCAGCCTCAGACACGCTGGAAACACCATATATTTT. Its protein product is CASSLRHAGNTIYF.

On this clonotype itself: A read error is possible here, since a much larger clone lies one base away. The chain is built from TRBV12-3 or TRBV12-4 and TRBJ1-5; D is unresolved. CDR3 length equals 12 residues. The CDR3 loop reads CASKPANQPRHF. DNA of the CDR3: TGTGCCAGCAAGCCAGCCAATCAGCCCCGGCATTTT.

V usage is TRBV15 and J usage is TRBJ1-2, with D tentatively TRBD1 (5 bases). The CDR3 contains 13 residues. V gave up 4 bases and J gave up 7 bases, with 13 bases separating them. Germline V lookup: CDR1 LNHNV, CDR2 YYDKDF (reference sequence). CDR3 in amino acids: CATSTDQGSGYTF. In DNA form, the CDR3 reads TGTGCCACCAGCACGGACCAGGGTAGTGGCTACACCTTC.

The chain has TRBV14 and TRBJ2-6; 7 nucleotides line up with TRBD2. J lost 0 bases, V lost 5 bases, and 16 bases had no gene match. Germline lookup yields CDR1 SGHDN and CDR2 FVKESK. The length of the CDR3 is 20 residues. For the CDR3, the DNA is TGTGCCAGCAGCTTAGAAAGTCCAGCGGGAACCATCTCTGGGGCCAACGTCCTGACTTTC. Translated, it gives CASSLESPAGTISGANVLTF.